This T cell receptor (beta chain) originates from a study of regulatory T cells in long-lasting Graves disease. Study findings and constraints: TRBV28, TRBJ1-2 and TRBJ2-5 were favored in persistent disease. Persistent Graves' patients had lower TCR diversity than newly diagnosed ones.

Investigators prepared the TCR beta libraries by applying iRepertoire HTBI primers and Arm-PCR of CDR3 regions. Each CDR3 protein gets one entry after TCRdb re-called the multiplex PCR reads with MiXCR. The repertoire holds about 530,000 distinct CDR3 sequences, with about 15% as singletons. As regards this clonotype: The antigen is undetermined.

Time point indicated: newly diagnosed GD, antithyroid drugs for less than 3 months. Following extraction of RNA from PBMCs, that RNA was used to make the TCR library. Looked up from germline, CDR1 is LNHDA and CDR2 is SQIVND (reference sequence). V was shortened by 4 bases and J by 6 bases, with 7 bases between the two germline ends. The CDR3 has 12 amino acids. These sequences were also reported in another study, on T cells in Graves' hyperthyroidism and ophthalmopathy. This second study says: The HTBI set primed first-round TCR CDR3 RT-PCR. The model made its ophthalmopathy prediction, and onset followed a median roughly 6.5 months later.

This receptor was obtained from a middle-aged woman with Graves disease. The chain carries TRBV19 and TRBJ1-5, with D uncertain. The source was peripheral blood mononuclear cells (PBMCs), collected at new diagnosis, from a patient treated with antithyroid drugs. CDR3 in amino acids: CASSKGTQPQHF. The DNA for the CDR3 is TGTGCCAGTAGTAAGGGAACTCAGCCCCAGCATTTT.